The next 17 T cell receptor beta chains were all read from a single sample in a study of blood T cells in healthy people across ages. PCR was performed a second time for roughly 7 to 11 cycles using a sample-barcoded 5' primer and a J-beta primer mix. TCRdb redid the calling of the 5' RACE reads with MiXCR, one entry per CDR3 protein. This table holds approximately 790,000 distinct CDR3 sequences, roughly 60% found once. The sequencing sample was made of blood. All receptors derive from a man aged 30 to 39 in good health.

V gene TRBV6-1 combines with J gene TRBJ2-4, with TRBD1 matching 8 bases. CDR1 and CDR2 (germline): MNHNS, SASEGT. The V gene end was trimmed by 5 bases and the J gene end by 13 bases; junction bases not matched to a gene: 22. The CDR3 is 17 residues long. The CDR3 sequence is CASSQPPTGGSRRQQYF. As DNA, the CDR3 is TGTGCCAGCAGTCAGCCACCAACAGGGGGAAGTCGCCGCCAGCAGTACTTC.

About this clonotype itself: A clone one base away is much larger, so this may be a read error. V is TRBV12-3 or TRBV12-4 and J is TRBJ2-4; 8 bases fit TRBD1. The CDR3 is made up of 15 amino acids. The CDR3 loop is CASSFTGGDKNSQYF. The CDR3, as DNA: TGTGCCAGCAGTTTTACAGGGGGAGACAAAAACAGTCAGTACTTC.

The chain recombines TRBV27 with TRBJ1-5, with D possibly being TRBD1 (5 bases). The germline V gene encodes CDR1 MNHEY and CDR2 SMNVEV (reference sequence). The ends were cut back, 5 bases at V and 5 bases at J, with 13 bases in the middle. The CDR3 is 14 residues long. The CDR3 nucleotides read TGTGCCAGCAGTAGGGGACGCGGGTATCAGCCCCAGCATTTT. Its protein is CASSRGRGYQPQHF.

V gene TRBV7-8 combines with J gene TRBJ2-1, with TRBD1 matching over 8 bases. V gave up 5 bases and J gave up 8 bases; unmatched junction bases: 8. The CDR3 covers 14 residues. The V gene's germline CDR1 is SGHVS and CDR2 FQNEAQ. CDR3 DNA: TGTGCCAGCAGCGTTACGGACAGGGTCTATGAGCAGTTCTTC. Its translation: CASSVTDRVYEQFF.

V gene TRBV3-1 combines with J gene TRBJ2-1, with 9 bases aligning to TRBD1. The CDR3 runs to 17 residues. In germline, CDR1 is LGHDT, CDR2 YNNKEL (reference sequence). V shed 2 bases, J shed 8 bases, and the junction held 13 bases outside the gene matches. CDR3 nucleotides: TGTGCCAGCAGCCAAATGTTTTGGGGACAGGGATCGCATGAGCAGTTCTTC. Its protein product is CASSQMFWGQGSHEQFF.

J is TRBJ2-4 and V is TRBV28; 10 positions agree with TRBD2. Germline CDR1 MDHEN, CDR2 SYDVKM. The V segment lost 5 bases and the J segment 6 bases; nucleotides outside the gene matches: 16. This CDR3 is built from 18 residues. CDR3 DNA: TGTGCCAGCAGTCCCCATCGGACTAGCGGCCTCCCCGGAAACATTCAGTACTTC. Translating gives CASSPHRTSGLPGNIQYF.

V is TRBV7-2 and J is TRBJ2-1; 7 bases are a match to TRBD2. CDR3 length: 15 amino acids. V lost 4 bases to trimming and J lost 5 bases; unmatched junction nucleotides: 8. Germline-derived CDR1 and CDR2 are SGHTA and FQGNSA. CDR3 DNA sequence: TGTGCCAGCAGCTCGCAGCGGGGCTACCACAATGAGCAGTTCTTC. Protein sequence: CASSSQRGYHNEQFF. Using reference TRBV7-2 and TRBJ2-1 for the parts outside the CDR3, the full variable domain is GAGVSQSPSNKVTEKGKDVELRCDPISGHTALYWYRQSLGQGLEFLIYFQGNSAPDKSGLPSDRFSAERTGGSVSTLTIQRTQQEDSAVYLCASSSQRGYHNEQFFGPGTRLTVL.

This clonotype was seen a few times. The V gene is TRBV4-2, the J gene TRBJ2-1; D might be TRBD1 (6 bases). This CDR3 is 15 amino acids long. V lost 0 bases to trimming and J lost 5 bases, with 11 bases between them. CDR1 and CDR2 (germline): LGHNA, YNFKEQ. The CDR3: CASSQDQGSNNEQFF. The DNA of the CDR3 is TGTGCCAGCAGCCAAGATCAGGGGTCAAACAATGAGCAGTTCTTC.

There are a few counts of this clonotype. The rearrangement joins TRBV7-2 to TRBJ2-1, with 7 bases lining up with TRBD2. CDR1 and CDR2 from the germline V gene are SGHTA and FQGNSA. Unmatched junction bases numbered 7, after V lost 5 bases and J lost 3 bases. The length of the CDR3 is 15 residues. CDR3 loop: CASSATSAVYNEQFF. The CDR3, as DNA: TGTGCCAGCAGCGCCACTAGCGCTGTCTACAATGAGCAGTTCTTC.

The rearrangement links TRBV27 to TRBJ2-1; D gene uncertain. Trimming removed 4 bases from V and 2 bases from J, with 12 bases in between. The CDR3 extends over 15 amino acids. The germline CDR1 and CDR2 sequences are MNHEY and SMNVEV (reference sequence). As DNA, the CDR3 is TGTGCCAGCAGTTCTTCAGCACCCACCTACAATGAGCAGTTCTTC. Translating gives CASSSSAPTYNEQFF.

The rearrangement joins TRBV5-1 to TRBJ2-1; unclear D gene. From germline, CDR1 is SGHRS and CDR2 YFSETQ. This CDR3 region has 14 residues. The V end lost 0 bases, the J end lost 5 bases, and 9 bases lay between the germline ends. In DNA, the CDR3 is TGCGCCAGCAGCTTGGCCGACCAGGACAATGAGCAGTTCTTC. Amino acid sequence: CASSLADQDNEQFF.

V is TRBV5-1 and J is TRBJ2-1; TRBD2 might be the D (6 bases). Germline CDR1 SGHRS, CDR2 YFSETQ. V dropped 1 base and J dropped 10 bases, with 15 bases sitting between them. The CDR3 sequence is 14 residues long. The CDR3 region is CASSLLSGPYEQFF. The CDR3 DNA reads TGCGCCAGCAGCTTGCTTAGCGGACCCTACGAGCAGTTCTTC. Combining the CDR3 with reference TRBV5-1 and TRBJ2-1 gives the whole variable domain KAGVTQTPRYLIKTRGQQVTLSCSPISGHRSVSWYQQTPGQGLQFLFEYFSETQRNKGNFPGRFSGRQFSNSRSEMNVSTLELGDSALYLCASSLLSGPYEQFFGPGTRLTVL.

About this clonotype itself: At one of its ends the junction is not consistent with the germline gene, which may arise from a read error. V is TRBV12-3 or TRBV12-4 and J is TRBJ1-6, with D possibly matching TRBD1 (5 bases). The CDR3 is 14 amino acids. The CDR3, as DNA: TGTGCCAGCCGGGCCGGGACTAGTTATTCGCCCCTCCACTTT. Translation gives CASRAGTSYSPLHF.

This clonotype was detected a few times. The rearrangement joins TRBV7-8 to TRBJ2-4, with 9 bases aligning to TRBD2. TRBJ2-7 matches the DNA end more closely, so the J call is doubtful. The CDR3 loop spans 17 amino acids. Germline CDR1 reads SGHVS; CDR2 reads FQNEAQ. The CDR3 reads CASSLGPLSGGVYEQYF. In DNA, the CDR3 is TGTGCCAGCAGCTTGGGGCCTCTTAGCGGGGGAGTCTACGAGCAGTACTTC.

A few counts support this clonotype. Here the CDR3 reads CASSAVGGGTDTQYF. CDR3 coding DNA: TGTGCCAGCAGCGCAGTTGGGGGGGGCACAGATACGCAGTATTTT. The gene calls are TRBV12-3 or TRBV12-4 and TRBJ2-3; 7 nucleotides match TRBD2. The CDR3 length is 15 residues. Trimming removed 6 bases from V and 1 base from J; junction bases left unmatched: 7.

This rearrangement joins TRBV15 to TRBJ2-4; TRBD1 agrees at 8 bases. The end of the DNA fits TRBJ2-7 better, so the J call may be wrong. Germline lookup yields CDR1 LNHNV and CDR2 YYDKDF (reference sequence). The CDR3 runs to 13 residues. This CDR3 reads CATEGQASYEQYF. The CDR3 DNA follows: TGTGCCACGGAGGGACAGGCTTCCTACGAGCAGTACTTC.

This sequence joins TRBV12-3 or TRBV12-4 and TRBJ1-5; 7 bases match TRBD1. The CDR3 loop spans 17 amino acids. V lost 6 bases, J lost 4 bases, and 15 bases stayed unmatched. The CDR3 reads CASSSQPRQGANQPQHF. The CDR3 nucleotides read TGTGCCAGCAGCTCACAACCCAGACAGGGCGCGAATCAGCCCCAGCATTTT.